The source of this T cell receptor (beta chain) is a study of CD4 and CD8 cells across lung adenocarcinoma regions. The CDR3 consists of 11 residues. Germline loops: CDR1 ENHRY, CDR2 SYGVKD. Trimming cost V 8 bases and J 0 bases, with 3 bases left between them. Samples came from patients with localized non-small cell lung adenocarcinoma. This clonotype was recorded only once. TCRdb re-analysed the PCR reads in MiXCR, keeping a single row per CDR3 protein. The table lists about 12,000 distinct CDR3 sequences, roughly 48% of them singletons, with roughly 25% in the top ten. The chain has TRBV10-3 and TRBJ2-3; D unresolved. Sequenced input: CD8+ T cells from the margin of a lung tumor. The TCR sequence derives from a female donor with lung adenocarcinoma. The CD4 and CD8 labels of this study may be unreliable. CDR3 sequence: CAIGSTDTQYF. CDR3 coding DNA: TGTGCCATCGGAAGCACAGATACGCAGTATTTT.